This entry lists 11 T cell receptor beta chains sequenced from one sample in a study of T cell changes during pregnancy in multiple sclerosis. TCRdb's table, derived via immunoSEQ multiplex PCR, lists solely in-frame clones and lacks some. The sample has about 75,000 clones; roughly 90% are singletons. The source material was peripheral blood, sampled in the first trimester of pregnancy. Receptors were obtained from a female donor in good health, enrolled as a control in a pregnancy study.

V and J are TRBV27 and TRBJ1-1; D call uncertain. CDR3 size: 13 residues. In germline, CDR1 is MNHEY, CDR2 SMNVEV (reference sequence). Trimming stripped 6 bases from V and 1 base from J, with 9 bases between. CDR3 amino acids: CASSFRENTEAFF. As DNA, the CDR3 is TGTGCCAGCAGCTTCCGGGAGAACACTGAAGCTTTCTTT.

The rearrangement uses TRBV30 and TRBJ1-2; possible D gene TRBD1, 5 bases. Trimming left V 7 bases short and J 4 bases short, with 7 bases between. This CDR3 spans 10 amino acids. Germline CDR1 and CDR2: GTSNPN and SVGIG (reference sequence). CDR3 in amino acids: CASDSYGYTF. CDR3 coding DNA: TGTGCCTCTGACAGCTATGGCTACACCTTC.

The count of this clone is one. This chain joins TRBV28 and TRBJ2-7, with a weak D call TRBD1 (6 bases). V shed 7 bases and J shed 4 bases, with 14 bases lying between them. The CDR3 is 13 residues long. The V gene's germline CDR1 is MDHEN and CDR2 SYDVKM. The DNA for the CDR3 is TGTGCCAGCAATACAGGGTCCCGGTACGAGCAGTACTTC. As protein: CASNTGSRYEQYF.

The chain joins TRBV14 to TRBJ2-1; perhaps TRBD2 as D (6 bases). This CDR3 contains 14 residues. CDR1 is SGHDN and CDR2 is FVKESK in the germline V gene. V lost 1 base to trimming and J lost 9 bases, with 13 bases between them. CDR3 region: CASSQGLGGPEQFF. The CDR3 region has the DNA TGTGCCAGCAGCCAAGGGTTGGGAGGTCCTGAGCAGTTCTTC.

J is TRBJ1-3 and V is TRBV18; 8 bases align to TRBD1. V shed 3 bases, J shed 0 bases, and the junction held 19 bases outside the gene matches. The CDR3 totals 21 residues. Germline V gene lookup returns CDR1 KGHSH and CDR2 LQKENI. Written as DNA, the CDR3 is TGTGCCAGCTCACCCCGGGTTTTGTCGGGACAGGACCCCCTCTCTGGAAACACCATATATTTT. It codes for CASSPRVLSGQDPLSGNTIYF. The variable domain in full, with the rest retrieved from reference TRBV18 and TRBJ1-3, is NAGVMQNPRHLVRRRGQEARLRCSPMKGHSHVYWYRQLPEEGLKFMVYLQKENIIDESGMPKERFSAEFPKEGPSILRIQQVVRGDSAAYFCASSPRVLSGQDPLSGNTIYFGEGSWLTVV.

The chain recombines TRBV7-9 with TRBJ2-3; 8 bases map to TRBD2. The CDR3 contains 16 residues. V lost 8 bases and J lost 2; bases outside the gene matches: 12. The germline CDR1 and CDR2 sequences are SEHNR and FQNEAQ (reference sequence). This CDR3 is CASLETGGSSTDTQYF. CDR3 DNA: TGTGCCAGCTTAGAGACGGGAGGGAGCTCCACAGATACGCAGTATTTT.

The V and J genes are TRBV6-5 and TRBJ2-3; 15 nucleotides line up with TRBD2. Germline lookup yields CDR1 MNHEY and CDR2 SVGAGI. This CDR3 contains 15 residues. J was trimmed by 7 bases and V by 5 bases; bases with no gene match: 4. CDR3 sequence reads: CASSPGTSGRYTQYF. The DNA for the CDR3 is TGTGCCAGCAGTCCCGGGACTAGCGGGAGGTATACGCAGTATTTT.

This clone was seen once. The chain uses TRBV9 and TRBJ2-5; 8 bases are a match to TRBD2. This CDR3 has 18 amino acids. J lost 5 bases, V lost 4 bases, and 19 bases had no gene match. Germline V gene data show CDR1 as SGDLS and CDR2 as YYNGEE. The CDR3 DNA follows: TGTGCCAGCAGCCTCCGGGGGGGAACACTGGGGGTTTGGGAGACCCAGTACTTC. Its protein is CASSLRGGTLGVWETQYF. Variable domain in full (rest from reference TRBV9 and TRBJ2-5): DSGVTQTPKHLITATGQRVTLRCSPRSGDLSVYWYQQSLDQGLQFLIQYYNGEERAKGNILERFSAQQFPDLHSELNLSSLELGDSALYFCASSLRGGTLGVWETQYFGPGTRLLVL.

The rearrangement uses TRBV7-2 and TRBJ1-6, with 7 nucleotides matching TRBD1. This CDR3 spans 16 amino acids. The J segment lost 3 bases and the V segment lost 4 bases, leaving 6 bases of the junction unmatched. The V gene's germline CDR1 is SGHTA and CDR2 FQGNSA. The CDR3 here is CASSSRQGGYNSPLHF. The DNA for the CDR3 is TGTGCCAGCAGCTCCAGACAGGGAGGCTATAATTCACCCCTCCACTTT.

CDR3 residues: CASSPTGGGEETQYF. The CDR3 DNA follows: TGTGCCAGCAGTCCTACGGGAGGGGGCGAGGAGACCCAGTACTTC. The chain employs TRBV6-4 and TRBJ2-5; weak D call: TRBD2 (8 bases). The CDR3 runs 15 residues. From germline, CDR1 is MRHNA and CDR2 SNTAGT. V lost 5 bases, J lost 5 bases, and 18 bases lay in between.

V and J are TRBV5-1 and TRBJ2-1; 7 bases line up with TRBD1. The germline V gene has CDR1 SGHRS and CDR2 YFSETQ. The CDR3 length is 16 residues. Germline trimming cut 0 bases from V and 3 bases from J; bases unmatched to any gene: 6. CDR3 DNA: TGCGCCAGCAGCTTGGATCGCGACAGGGTCTACAATGAGCAGTTCTTC. Translated, it gives CASSLDRDRVYNEQFF.